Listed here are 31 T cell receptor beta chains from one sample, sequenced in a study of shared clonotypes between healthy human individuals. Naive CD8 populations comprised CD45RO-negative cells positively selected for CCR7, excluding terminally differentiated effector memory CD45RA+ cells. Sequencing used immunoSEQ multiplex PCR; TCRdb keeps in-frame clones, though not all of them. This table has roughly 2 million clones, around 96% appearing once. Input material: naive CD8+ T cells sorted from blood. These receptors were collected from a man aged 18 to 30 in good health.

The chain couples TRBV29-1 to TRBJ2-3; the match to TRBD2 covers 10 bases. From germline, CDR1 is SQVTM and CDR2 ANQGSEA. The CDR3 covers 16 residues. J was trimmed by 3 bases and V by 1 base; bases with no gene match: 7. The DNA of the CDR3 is TGCAGCGTTGAAGGTTCGCTAGCGGGGGATACAGATACGCAGTATTTT. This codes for CSVEGSLAGDTDTQYF.

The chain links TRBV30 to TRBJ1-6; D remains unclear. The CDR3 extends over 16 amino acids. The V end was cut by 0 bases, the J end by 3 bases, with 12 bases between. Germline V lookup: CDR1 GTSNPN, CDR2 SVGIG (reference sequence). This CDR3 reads CAWSVRGKDYNSPLHF. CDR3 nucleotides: TGTGCCTGGAGTGTACGAGGGAAGGACTATAATTCACCCCTCCACTTT.

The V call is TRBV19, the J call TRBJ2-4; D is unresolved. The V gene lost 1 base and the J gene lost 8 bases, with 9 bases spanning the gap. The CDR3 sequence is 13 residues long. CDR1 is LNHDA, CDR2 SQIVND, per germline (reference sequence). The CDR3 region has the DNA TGTGCCAGTAGTATAGTGGGGTGGGACATTCAGTACTTC. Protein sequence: CASSIVGWDIQYF.

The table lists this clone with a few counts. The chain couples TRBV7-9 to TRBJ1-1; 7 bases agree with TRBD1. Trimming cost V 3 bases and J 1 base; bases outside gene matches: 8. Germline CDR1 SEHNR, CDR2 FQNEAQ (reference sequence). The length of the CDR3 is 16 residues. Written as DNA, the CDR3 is TGTGCCAGCAGCTTGAAACAGGGGAGCGGGAACACTGAAGCTTTCTTT. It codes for CASSLKQGSGNTEAFF.

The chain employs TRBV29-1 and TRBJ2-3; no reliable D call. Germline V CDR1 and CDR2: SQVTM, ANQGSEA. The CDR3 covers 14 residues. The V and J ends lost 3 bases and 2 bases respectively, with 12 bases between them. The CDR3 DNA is TGCAGCGTTGATCTCGGAGTTTCCACAGATACGCAGTATTTT. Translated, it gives CSVDLGVSTDTQYF.

CDR3 amino acids: CASSVALTNTEAFF. CDR3 in DNA: TGTGCCAGCAGCGTAGCTCTTACAAACACTGAAGCTTTCTTT. The chain couples TRBV9 to TRBJ1-1; D gene uncertain. Trimming took 0 bases from V and 2 from J, leaving 8 bases between them. This CDR3 is built from 14 residues. The germline V gene has CDR1 SGDLS and CDR2 YYNGEE.

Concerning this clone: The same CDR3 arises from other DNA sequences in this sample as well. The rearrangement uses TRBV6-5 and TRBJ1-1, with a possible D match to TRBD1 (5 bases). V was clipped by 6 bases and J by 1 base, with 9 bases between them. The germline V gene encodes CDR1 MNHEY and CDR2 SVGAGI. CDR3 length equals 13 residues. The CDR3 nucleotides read TGTGCCAGCAGCTACACAGGGAACACTGAAGCTTTCTTT. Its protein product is CASSYTGNTEAFF.

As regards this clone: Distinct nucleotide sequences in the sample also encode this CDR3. This CDR3 reads CASSYLGNTIYF. Here the CDR3 DNA reads TGTGCCAGCAGTTATCTTGGAAACACCATATATTTT. V usage is TRBV6-5 and J usage is TRBJ1-3; no clear D gene. This CDR3 spans 12 amino acids. V was trimmed by 3 bases and J by 3 bases, leaving 3 bases between them. From germline, CDR1 is MNHEY and CDR2 SVGAGI.

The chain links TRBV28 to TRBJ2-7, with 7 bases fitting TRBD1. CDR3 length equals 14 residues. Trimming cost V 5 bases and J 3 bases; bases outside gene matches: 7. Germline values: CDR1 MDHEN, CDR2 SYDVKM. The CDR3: CASSTGTDHYEQYF. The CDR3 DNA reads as TGTGCCAGCAGTACCGGGACAGACCACTACGAGCAGTACTTC. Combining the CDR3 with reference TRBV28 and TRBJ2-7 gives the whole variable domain DVKVTQSSRYLVKRTGEKVFLECVQDMDHENMFWYRQDPGLGLRLIYFSYDVKMKEKGDIPEGYSVSREKKERFSLILESASTNQTSMYLCASSTGTDHYEQYFGPGTRLTVT.

In DNA, the CDR3 is TGTGCCAGCAGCCCTGGGGGTTTGTTCGAGCAGTACTTC. This sequence encodes CASSPGGLFEQYF. This chain joins TRBV27 and TRBJ2-7; D may match TRBD1 or TRBD2 (5 bases each). Deletions cut 6 bases from V and 6 bases from J, with 15 bases between. The CDR3 is made up of 13 amino acids. CDR1 and CDR2 from the germline V gene are MNHEY and SMNVEV (reference sequence).

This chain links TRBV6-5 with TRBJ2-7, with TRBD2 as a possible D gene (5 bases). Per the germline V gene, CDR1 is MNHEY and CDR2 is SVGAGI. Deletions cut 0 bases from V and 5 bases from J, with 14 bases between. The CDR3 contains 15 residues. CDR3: CASSYSLEGTHEQYF. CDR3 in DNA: TGTGCCAGCAGTTACTCGCTCGAGGGTACCCACGAGCAGTACTTC.

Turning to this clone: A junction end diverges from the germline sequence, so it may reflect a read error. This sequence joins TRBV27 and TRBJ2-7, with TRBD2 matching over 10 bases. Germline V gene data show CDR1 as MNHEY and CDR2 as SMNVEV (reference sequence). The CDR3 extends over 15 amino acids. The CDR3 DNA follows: TGTGCCAGCAGGGAACTAGCGGGGTCCTCCAACGAGCAGTACTTC. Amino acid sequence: CASRELAGSSNEQYF.

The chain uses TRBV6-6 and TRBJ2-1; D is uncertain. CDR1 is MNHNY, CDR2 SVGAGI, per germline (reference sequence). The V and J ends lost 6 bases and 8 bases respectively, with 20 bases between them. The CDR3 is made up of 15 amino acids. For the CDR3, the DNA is TGTGCCAGCAGGCACACACAGTCGGTTAGGGATGAGCAGTTCTTC. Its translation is CASRHTQSVRDEQFF.

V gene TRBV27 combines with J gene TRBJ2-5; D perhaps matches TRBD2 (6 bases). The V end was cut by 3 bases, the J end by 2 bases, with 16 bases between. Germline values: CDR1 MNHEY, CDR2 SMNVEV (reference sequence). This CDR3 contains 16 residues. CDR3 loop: CASSFRVGRGQETQYF. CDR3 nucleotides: TGTGCCAGCAGTTTCCGCGTCGGGAGAGGGCAAGAGACCCAGTACTTC.

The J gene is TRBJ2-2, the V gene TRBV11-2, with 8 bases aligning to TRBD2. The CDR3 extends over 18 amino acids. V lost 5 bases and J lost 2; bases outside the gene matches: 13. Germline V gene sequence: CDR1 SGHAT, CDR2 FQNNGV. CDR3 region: CASSAGGGTQKNTGELFF. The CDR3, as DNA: TGTGCCAGCAGCGCGGGGGGCGGGACCCAGAAAAACACCGGGGAGCTGTTTTTT. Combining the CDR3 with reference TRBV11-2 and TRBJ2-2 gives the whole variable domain EAGVAQSPRYKIIEKRQSVAFWCNPISGHATLYWYQQILGQGPKLLIQFQNNGVVDDSQLPKDRFSAERLKGVDSTLKIQPAKLEDSAVYLCASSAGGGTQKNTGELFFGEGSRLTVL.

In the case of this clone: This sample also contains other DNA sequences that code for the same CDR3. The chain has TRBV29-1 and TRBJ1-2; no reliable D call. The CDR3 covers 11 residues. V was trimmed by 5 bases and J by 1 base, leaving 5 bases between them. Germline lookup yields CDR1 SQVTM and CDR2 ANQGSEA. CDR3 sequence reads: CSVQDNYGYTF. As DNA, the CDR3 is TGCAGCGTTCAGGATAACTATGGCTACACCTTC.

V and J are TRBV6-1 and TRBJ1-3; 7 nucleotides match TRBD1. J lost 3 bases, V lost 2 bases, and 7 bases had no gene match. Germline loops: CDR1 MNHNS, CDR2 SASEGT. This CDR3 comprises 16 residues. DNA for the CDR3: TGTGCCAGCAGTGAAACGTACAGGGGTGGTGGAAACACCATATATTTT. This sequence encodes CASSETYRGGGNTIYF.

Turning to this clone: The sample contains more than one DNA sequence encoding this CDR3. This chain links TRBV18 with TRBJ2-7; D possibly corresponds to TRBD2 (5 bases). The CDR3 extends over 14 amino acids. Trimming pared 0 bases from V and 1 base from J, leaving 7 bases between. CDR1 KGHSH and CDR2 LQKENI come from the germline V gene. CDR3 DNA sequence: TGTGCCAGCTCACCACCCGAGGGATCCTACGAGCAGTACTTC. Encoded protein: CASSPPEGSYEQYF.

CDR3 loop: CASSPLVGSANEKLFF. CDR3 DNA: TGTGCCAGCTCACCTCTCGTTGGGTCGGCTAATGAAAAACTGTTTTTT. This chain links TRBV18 with TRBJ1-4; no reliable D call. Germline values: CDR1 KGHSH, CDR2 LQKENI. The CDR3 length is 16 residues. V gave up 3 bases and J gave up 3 bases, with 14 bases separating them.

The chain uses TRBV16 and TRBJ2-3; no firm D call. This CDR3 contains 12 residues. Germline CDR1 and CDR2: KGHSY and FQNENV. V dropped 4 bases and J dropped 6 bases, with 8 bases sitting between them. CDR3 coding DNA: TGTGCCAGCAGCCTTCGAACGGATACGCAGTATTTT. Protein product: CASSLRTDTQYF.

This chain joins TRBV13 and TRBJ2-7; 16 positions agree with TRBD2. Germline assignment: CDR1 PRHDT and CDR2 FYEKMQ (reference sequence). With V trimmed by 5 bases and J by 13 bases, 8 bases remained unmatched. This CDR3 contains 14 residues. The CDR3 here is CASSPGLAGGPEYF. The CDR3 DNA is TGTGCCAGCAGCCCGGGACTAGCGGGAGGGCCTGAATACTTC. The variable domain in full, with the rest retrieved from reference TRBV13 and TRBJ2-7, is AAGVIQSPRHLIKEKRETATLKCYPIPRHDTVYWYQQGPGQDPQFLISFYEKMQSDKGSIPDRFSAQQFSDYHSELNMSSLELGDSALYFCASSPGLAGGPEYFGPGTRLTVT.

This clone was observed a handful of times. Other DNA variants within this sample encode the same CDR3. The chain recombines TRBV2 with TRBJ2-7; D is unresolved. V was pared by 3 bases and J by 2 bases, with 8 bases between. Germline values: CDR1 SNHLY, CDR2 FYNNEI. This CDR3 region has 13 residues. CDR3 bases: TGTGCCAGCAGTGAGGGCAGAACCTACGAGCAGTACTTC. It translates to CASSEGRTYEQYF.

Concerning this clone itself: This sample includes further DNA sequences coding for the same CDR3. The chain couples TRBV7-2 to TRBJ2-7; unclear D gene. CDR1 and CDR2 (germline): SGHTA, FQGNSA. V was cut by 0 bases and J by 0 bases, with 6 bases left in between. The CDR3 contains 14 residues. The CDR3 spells CASSLAGFSYEQYF. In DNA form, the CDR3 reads TGTGCCAGCAGCTTAGCGGGCTTCTCCTACGAGCAGTACTTC.

CDR3 amino acids: CASSAGIGYEQYF. The CDR3 DNA reads TGTGCCAGCAGCGCAGGGATTGGCTACGAGCAGTACTTC. The V call is TRBV7-9, the J call TRBJ2-7; D might be TRBD1 (5 bases). V lost 5 bases and J lost 3, with 11 bases in between. The germline V gene encodes CDR1 SEHNR and CDR2 FQNEAQ (reference sequence). The CDR3 runs 13 residues.

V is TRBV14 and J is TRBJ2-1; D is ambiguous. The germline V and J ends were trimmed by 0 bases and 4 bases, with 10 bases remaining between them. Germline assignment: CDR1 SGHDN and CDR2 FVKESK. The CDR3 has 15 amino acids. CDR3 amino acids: CASSQDIGRYNEQFF. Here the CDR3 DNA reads TGTGCCAGCAGCCAAGATATCGGCAGGTACAATGAGCAGTTCTTC.

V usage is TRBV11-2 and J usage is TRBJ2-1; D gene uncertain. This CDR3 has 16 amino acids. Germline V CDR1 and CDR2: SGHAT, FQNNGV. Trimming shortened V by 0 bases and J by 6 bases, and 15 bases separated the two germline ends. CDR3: CASSLDRYSESNEQFF. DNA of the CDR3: TGTGCCAGCAGCTTAGATCGGTATAGTGAATCCAATGAGCAGTTCTTC.

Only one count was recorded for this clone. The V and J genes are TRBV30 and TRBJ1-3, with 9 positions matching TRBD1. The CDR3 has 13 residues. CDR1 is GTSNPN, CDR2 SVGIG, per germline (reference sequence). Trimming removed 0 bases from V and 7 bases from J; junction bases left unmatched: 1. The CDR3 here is CAWSVGQGNTIYF. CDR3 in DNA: TGTGCCTGGAGTGTAGGACAGGGGAACACCATATATTTT.

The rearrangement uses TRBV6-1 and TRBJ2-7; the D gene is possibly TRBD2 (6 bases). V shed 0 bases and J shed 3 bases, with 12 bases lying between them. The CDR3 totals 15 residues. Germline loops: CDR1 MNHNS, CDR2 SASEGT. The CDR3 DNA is TGTGCCAGCAGTGAAGCGGTAGGCGGGGTCTACGAGCAGTACTTC. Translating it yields CASSEAVGGVYEQYF.

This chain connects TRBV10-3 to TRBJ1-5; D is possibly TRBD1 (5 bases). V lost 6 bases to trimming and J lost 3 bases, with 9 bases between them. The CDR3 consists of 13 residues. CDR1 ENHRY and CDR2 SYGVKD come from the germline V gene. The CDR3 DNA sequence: TGTGCCATCAGGCAGGGAGACAATCAGCCCCAGCATTTT. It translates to CAIRQGDNQPQHF.

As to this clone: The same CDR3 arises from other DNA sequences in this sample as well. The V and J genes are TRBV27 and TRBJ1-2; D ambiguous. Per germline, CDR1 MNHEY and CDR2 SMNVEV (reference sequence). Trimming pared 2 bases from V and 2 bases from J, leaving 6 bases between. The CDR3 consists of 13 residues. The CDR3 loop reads CASSLTVNYGYTF. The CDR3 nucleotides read TGTGCCAGCAGTTTAACCGTAAACTATGGCTACACCTTC.

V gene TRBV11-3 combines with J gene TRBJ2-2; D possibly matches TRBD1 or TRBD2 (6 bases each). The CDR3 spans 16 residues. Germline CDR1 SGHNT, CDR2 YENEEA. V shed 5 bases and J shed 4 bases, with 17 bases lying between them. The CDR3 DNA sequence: TGTGCCAGCAGCCCCACCAGGGGAGGAAGCACCGGGGAGCTGTTTTTT. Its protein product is CASSPTRGGSTGELFF.